The 6 T cell receptor beta chains below all came from one sample that was sequenced in a study of tumor-infiltrating lymphocytes in primary liver carcinoma. Co-extraction yielded RNA and DNA from approximately 20-30 mg of unsorted bulk tissue. A constant-region primer primed TCR beta cDNA synthesis from roughly 510 ng of total RNA. Each TCR beta library was derived from three nested multiplex PCR rounds that employed slightly modified ARM-PCR. Use of TRBV1-TRBV30 forward primers with a C-beta reverse primer characterized the first two PCR rounds, which lasted ten to eleven cycles each. TCRdb re-called the multiplex PCR reads through MiXCR, storing one row per CDR3 protein. The data contain about 130,000 distinct CDR3 sequences, 64% of them singletons. Sequencing was performed on liver tumor tissue from sampling region 3. Subset specified: tumor region T3, left-lateral pole. The receptor source for this set is a woman aged 55-70 years with primary liver carcinoma and hepatitis B virus infection.

This clonotype was counted once. Possible read error: a much larger clone is one base away. CDR3 amino acids: CASSQTGMHGYTF. The CDR3 DNA reads as TGTGCCAGCAGTCAGACGGGCATGCATGGCTACACCTTC. V and J are TRBV28 and TRBJ1-2; D gene unclear. This CDR3 spans 13 amino acids. Per germline, CDR1 MDHEN and CDR2 SYDVKM. Trimming took 5 bases from V and 6 from J, leaving 13 bases between them.

This clonotype came up many times. V gene TRBV6-1 combines with J gene TRBJ2-1, with a tentative D call TRBD2 (6 bases). V shed 4 bases and J shed 0 bases, with 13 bases lying between them. CDR1 and CDR2 from the germline V gene are MNHNS and SASEGT. This CDR3 spans 16 amino acids. CDR3 nucleotides: TGTGCCAGCAGTGGTAAACTAGCTCTCTCCTACAATGAGCAGTTCTTC. Translated: CASSGKLALSYNEQFF.

V gene TRBV28 combines with J gene TRBJ1-6; a weak D match, TRBD1 (6 bases). CDR1 is MDHEN and CDR2 is SYDVKM in the germline V gene. V dropped 5 bases and J dropped 9 bases, with 11 bases sitting between them. The CDR3 is made up of 13 amino acids. CDR3 sequence (DNA): TGTGCCAGCAGTCAGGGGCTAGCTTCACCCCTCCACTTT. It translates to CASSQGLASPLHF.

The chain employs TRBV28 and TRBJ1-6; 7 positions match TRBD1. The trim removed 5 bases at V and 4 bases at J, leaving 5 bases unmatched. CDR1 and CDR2 (germline): MDHEN, SYDVKM. This CDR3 contains 15 residues. Here the CDR3 reads CASSLDRAYNSPLHF. CDR3 nucleotide sequence: TGTGCCAGCAGTCTCGACAGGGCATATAATTCACCCCTCCACTTT.

For this clonotype: A read error is likely, as this CDR3 ends without the conserved phenylalanine or tryptophan. The chain is built from TRBV4-2 and TRBJ2-4; TRBD2 matches 11 bases. CDR1 and CDR2 (germline): LGHNA, YNFKEQ. The length of the CDR3 is 16 residues. V shed 1 base, J shed 12 bases, and the junction held 11 bases outside the gene matches. CDR3 coding DNA: TGTGCCAGCAGCCAAGTACTAGCGGGAGCGGCAGGTGGTCAGTACTAT. This sequence encodes CASSQVLAGAAGGQYY.

As for this clonotype: Here the CDR3 omits its conserved ending phenylalanine or tryptophan, so a read error is the likely source. DNA for the CDR3: TGCAGCATCGCGGCCCTAGCGGGAGGGAAGGAGTGGGATGAGCAGTTCGTC. Translating gives CSIAALAGGKEWDEQFV. This sequence joins TRBV29-1 and TRBJ2-1, with 12 bases identical to TRBD2. CDR3 length equals 17 residues. Trimming cost V 8 bases and J 8 bases; bases outside gene matches: 19. Germline V gene sequence: CDR1 SQVTM, CDR2 ANQGSEA.